This T cell receptor beta chain was sequenced during a study of vaccination and CD4 T cells after COVID-19. Across the whole study: Of the convalescent patients, who were SARS-CoV-2 positive by nasal swab PCR, about 10 had mild and one severe disease. SARS-CoV-2, HCoV-NL63, HCoV-OC43 and HCoV-229E supplied the overlapping spike peptides used to stimulate cells. Post-vaccine sample collection happened at a median of about 10 weeks after dose two, ranging 14 to 241.

Treatment here: roughly 10-day PBMC culture with coronavirus spike peptide pools or control peptides (ViraFEST assay). CD4+ T cells that had been cultured provided DNA sequenced with the Oncomine TCR Beta short-read assay. TCRdb redid the calling of the PCR reads with MiXCR, one entry per CDR3 protein. Of 8,500 to 9,500 distinct CDR3 sequences in the sample, 67% were seen once. Study-level results: From roughly 21 to 40, the median of SARS-CoV-2-reactive clonotypes rose without reaching significance.

About this clonotype itself: The antigen is undetermined.

The length of the CDR3 is 14 residues. V shed 6 bases and J shed 16 bases, with 22 bases lying between them. Germline CDR1 is MNHNS and CDR2 is SASEGT. This chain links TRBV6-1 with TRBJ1-6, with D hard to call. The sequence came from a human donor who had recovered from COVID-19. Sequencing input: CD4+ T cells from blood, cultured in vitro. Here the CDR3 DNA reads TGTGCCAGCAGCAACCCGGGAACCTCAAATTTTCTCCACTTT. Translated, it gives CASSNPGTSNFLHF.